What follows are 30 T cell receptor beta chains derived from one specimen sequenced in a study of shared T cell receptors in the human thymus. TCRdb keeps only in-frame clones here, not all; method: immunoSEQ multiplex PCR. The sample yields approximately 730,000 clones, approximately 83% seen once. These sequences were also reported in another study, on human thymus T cells.

The sequencing sample was made of thymocytes. The source of these receptors is a girl under three years old with a congenital heart defect.

This chain connects TRBV7-2 to TRBJ2-5; TRBD2 aligns across 12 bases. J was trimmed by 5 bases and V by 2 bases; bases with no gene match: 6. CDR3 length equals 16 residues. Per the germline V gene, CDR1 is SGHTA and CDR2 is FQGNSA. The CDR3 loop reads CASSLFLAGGRETQYF. CDR3 DNA: TGTGCCAGCAGCTTATTTCTAGCGGGGGGGCGGGAGACCCAGTACTTC.

The V and J genes are TRBV10-3 and TRBJ2-7, with D perhaps TRBD1 (6 bases). The CDR3 extends over 14 amino acids. Germline CDR1 reads ENHRY; CDR2 reads SYGVKD. Trimming took 3 bases from V and 4 from J, leaving 13 bases between them. CDR3 residues: CAISEDRFRYEQYF. The CDR3 region has the DNA TGTGCCATCAGTGAAGACAGGTTTAGGTACGAGCAGTACTTC.

The V and J genes are TRBV5-6 and TRBJ2-5; D not resolved. TRBJ2-7 explains the end of the DNA better; the J call may be wrong. CDR3 length equals 14 residues. Germline-derived CDR1 and CDR2 are SGHDT and YYEEEE. The CDR3 loop reads CASSRIDPHYEQYF. The CDR3, as DNA: TGTGCCAGCAGCCGCATAGACCCGCACTACGAGCAGTACTTC.

This sequence joins TRBV27 and TRBJ1-4; 11 nucleotides agree with TRBD1. V lost 5 bases to trimming and J lost 10 bases; unmatched junction nucleotides: 12. The CDR3 loop spans 16 amino acids. CDR1 and CDR2 from the germline V gene are MNHEY and SMNVEV (reference sequence). Here the CDR3 reads CASSPRTGGVGGKLFF. The DNA for the CDR3 is TGTGCCAGCAGTCCAAGGACAGGGGGCGTTGGGGGAAAACTGTTTTTT.

The genes are TRBV10-2 and TRBJ2-7, with 11 bases that match TRBD2. Looked up from germline, CDR1 is WSHSY and CDR2 is SAAADI. The ends lost 8 bases at V and 0 bases at J; junction bases unmatched: 12. The CDR3 totals 17 residues. The CDR3 DNA reads TGCGCCAGCGGGCTACTAGCGGGGGTCCCCTGCTCCTACGAGCAGTACTTC. It translates to CASGLLAGVPCSYEQYF.

The chain has TRBV14 and TRBJ1-4, with D possibly matching TRBD1 (5 bases). The CDR3 has 18 amino acids. Trimming took 0 bases from V and 7 from J, leaving 21 bases between them. Germline values: CDR1 SGHDN, CDR2 FVKESK. The CDR3 is CASSQDKSELWGGEKLFF. The CDR3 coding sequence is TGTGCCAGCAGCCAAGATAAATCGGAGTTGTGGGGCGGTGAAAAACTGTTTTTT.

The genes are TRBV2 and TRBJ2-6, with D hard to call. Per germline, CDR1 SNHLY and CDR2 FYNNEI. The CDR3 is 14 amino acids. With 11 bases removed from V and 4 bases from J, the gap between germline ends came to 15 bases. CDR3 in DNA: TGTGCCCTTTCGTCCCCAGCGGGGGCCAACGTCCTGACTTTC. Amino acid sequence: CALSSPAGANVLTF.

V and J are TRBV2 and TRBJ1-4; 7 bases are a match to TRBD1. The junction had 4 bases not matched to a gene; V was cut back by 6 bases and J by 6 bases. Germline lookup yields CDR1 SNHLY and CDR2 FYNNEI. The CDR3 runs 13 residues. The CDR3 nucleotides read TGTGCCAGCAGCAGGGACAGCCATGAAAAACTGTTTTTT. Translation: CASSRDSHEKLFF.

V and J are TRBV9 and TRBJ2-7; D may be TRBD2 (5 bases). V was shortened by 4 bases and J by 2 bases, with 19 bases between the two germline ends. The length of the CDR3 is 16 residues. Germline V lookup: CDR1 SGDLS, CDR2 YYNGEE. CDR3 sequence (DNA): TGTGCCAGCAGCCCGACCTCGCGGGCCCTCACCTACGAGCAGTACTTC. Translation gives CASSPTSRALTYEQYF.

This clone has a single count. This chain joins TRBV5-1 and TRBJ2-3; tentative D call: TRBD2 (6 bases). The CDR3 is 15 residues long. Looked up from germline, CDR1 is SGHRS and CDR2 is YFSETQ. V was shortened by 2 bases and J by 2 bases, with 12 bases between the two germline ends. CDR3 in DNA: TGCGCCAGCAGCTTCGGGACTTCTTTCACAGATACGCAGTATTTT. It encodes CASSFGTSFTDTQYF. The full variable domain, rest sourced from reference TRBV5-1 and TRBJ2-3, is KAGVTQTPRYLIKTRGQQVTLSCSPISGHRSVSWYQQTPGQGLQFLFEYFSETQRNKGNFPGRFSGRQFSNSRSEMNVSTLELGDSALYLCASSFGTSFTDTQYFGPGTRLTVL.

The chain has TRBV4-2 and TRBJ1-1; TRBD1 matches at 8 bases. The germline CDR1 and CDR2 sequences are LGHNA and YNFKEQ. With V trimmed by 1 base and J by 6 bases, 10 bases remained unmatched. The CDR3 loop spans 16 amino acids. The CDR3 reads CASSQGTGRELAEAFF. CDR3 nucleotide sequence: TGTGCCAGCAGCCAAGGGACAGGGAGGGAGCTTGCTGAAGCTTTCTTT.

The V gene is TRBV6-5, the J gene TRBJ2-2; 9 bases line up with TRBD2. The V gene end was trimmed by 6 bases and the J gene end by 4 bases; junction bases not matched to a gene: 6. This CDR3 spans 15 amino acids. Germline CDR1 is MNHEY and CDR2 is SVGAGI. The CDR3 DNA reads TGTGCCAGCAGAAGCGGGGGGCCTATCACCGGGGAGCTGTTTTTT. It codes for CASRSGGPITGELFF.

The genes are TRBV27 and TRBJ1-2; a weak D match, TRBD1 (5 bases). This CDR3 region has 14 residues. The V and J ends lost 4 bases and 2 bases respectively, with 11 bases between them. Germline CDR1 reads MNHEY; CDR2 reads SMNVEV (reference sequence). The CDR3 spells CASSSRTSNYGYTF. The DNA of the CDR3 is TGTGCCAGCAGTTCCCGGACATCAAACTATGGCTACACCTTC.

This clone occurred a few times. This chain joins TRBV28 and TRBJ2-5; 7 bases are a match to TRBD1. The length of the CDR3 is 14 residues. With V trimmed by 3 bases and J by 0 bases, 1 base remained unmatched. CDR1 and CDR2 (germline): MDHEN, SYDVKM. The CDR3 coding sequence is TGTGCCAGCAGTTTGCAGGGGGACCAAGAGACCCAGTACTTC. It is translated as CASSLQGDQETQYF.

The rearrangement joins TRBV25-1 to TRBJ1-1, with TRBD1 identical over 9 bases. This CDR3 is built from 16 residues. Germline trimming cut 4 bases from V and 3 bases from J; bases unmatched to any gene: 9. Per germline, CDR1 MGHDK and CDR2 SYGVNS. CDR3 DNA sequence: TGTGCCAGCAGTGTCCGGGACAGGGATTTTGACACTGAAGCTTTCTTT. It is translated as CASSVRDRDFDTEAFF.

The chain uses TRBV18 and TRBJ2-7, with D perhaps matching TRBD2 (6 bases). This CDR3 is built from 14 residues. Trimming cost V 3 bases and J 3 bases, with 12 bases left between them. The germline CDR1 and CDR2 sequences are KGHSH and LQKENI. This CDR3 reads CASSPSGSLYEQYF. The CDR3 bases are TGTGCCAGCTCACCTAGCGGCAGTCTCTACGAGCAGTACTTC. Complete variable domain (other parts from reference TRBV18 and TRBJ2-7): NAGVMQNPRHLVRRRGQEARLRCSPMKGHSHVYWYRQLPEEGLKFMVYLQKENIIDESGMPKERFSAEFPKEGPSILRIQQVVRGDSAAYFCASSPSGSLYEQYFGPGTRLTVT.

The chain employs TRBV27 and TRBJ2-3, with D uncertain. Trimming left V 6 bases short and J 1 base short, with 14 bases between. Germline values: CDR1 MNHEY, CDR2 SMNVEV (reference sequence). The CDR3 is made up of 15 amino acids. CDR3 nucleotides: TGTGCCAGCAGCAGAGAGGTACACGGCACAGATACGCAGTATTTT. The encoded protein is CASSREVHGTDTQYF.

The chain combines TRBV6-1 with TRBJ1-2; no reliable D call. The germline CDR1 and CDR2 sequences are MNHNS and SASEGT. The V gene lost 4 bases and the J gene lost 8 bases, with 14 bases spanning the gap. This CDR3 has 13 amino acids. The DNA for the CDR3 is TGTGCCAGCAGTGTTCGGTCCCCCTCCGGCTACACCTTC. It specifies CASSVRSPSGYTF.

The rearrangement uses TRBV5-1 and TRBJ1-1, with 9 positions matching TRBD1. V shed 3 bases, J shed 0 bases, and the junction held 9 bases outside the gene matches. The CDR3 length is 17 residues. Germline V gene sequence: CDR1 SGHRS, CDR2 YFSETQ. The CDR3 spells CASSSRLRDRVNTEAFF. The CDR3 region has the DNA TGCGCCAGCAGCTCCCGTCTGCGGGACAGGGTGAACACTGAAGCTTTCTTT. Full variable domain (remainder filled in from reference TRBV5-1 and TRBJ1-1): KAGVTQTPRYLIKTRGQQVTLSCSPISGHRSVSWYQQTPGQGLQFLFEYFSETQRNKGNFPGRFSGRQFSNSRSEMNVSTLELGDSALYLCASSSRLRDRVNTEAFFGQGTRLTVV.

This clone has just a few counts. The rearrangement joins TRBV19 to TRBJ2-3; D unresolved. The germline V gene encodes CDR1 LNHDA and CDR2 SQIVND (reference sequence). The CDR3 length is 15 residues. Trimming took off 3 bases at V and 0 bases at J, with 10 bases between the two ends. DNA of the CDR3: TGTGCCAGTAGTATTAACAACAAAAGCACAGATACGCAGTATTTT. Residues: CASSINNKSTDTQYF.

The J gene is TRBJ1-2, the V gene TRBV6-8, with TRBD1 matching over 9 bases. With V trimmed by 6 bases and J by 0 bases, 8 bases remained unmatched. This CDR3 is built from 16 residues. Germline values: CDR1 MNHGY, CDR2 SAAAGT. CDR3 loop: CASSPSDRGANYGYTF. As DNA, the CDR3 is TGTGCCAGCAGCCCCTCGGACAGGGGAGCTAACTATGGCTACACCTTC.

The chain employs TRBV25-1 and TRBJ1-2; the D gene is possibly TRBD1 (5 bases). CDR1 and CDR2 (germline): MGHDK, SYGVNS. The V end lost 3 bases, the J end lost 5 bases, and 13 bases lay between the germline ends. There are 14 residues in the CDR3. For the CDR3, the DNA is TGTGCCAGCAGTGATCCGGGCCGACAGTATGGCTACACCTTC. Protein: CASSDPGRQYGYTF.

The chain recombines TRBV28 with TRBJ1-1, with 7 bases identical to TRBD1. Per germline, CDR1 MDHEN and CDR2 SYDVKM. Unmatched junction bases numbered 7, after V lost 5 bases and J lost 1 base. CDR3 size: 15 residues. The CDR3 region is CASSPSQGGNTEAFF. For the CDR3, the DNA is TGTGCCAGCAGTCCGTCCCAGGGGGGGAACACTGAAGCTTTCTTT.

The chain carries TRBV6-1 and TRBJ2-7; TRBD1 aligns across 9 bases. CDR3 length equals 16 residues. After removal of 2 bases from V and 6 bases from J, the junction contained 11 bases not matched to a gene. CDR1 MNHNS and CDR2 SASEGT come from the germline V gene. CDR3 sequence: CASSECMGTGCCEQYF. The CDR3 bases are TGTGCCAGCAGTGAATGTATGGGGACAGGGTGTTGCGAGCAGTACTTC.

The chain carries TRBV28 and TRBJ1-2, with a tentative D call TRBD1 (6 bases). V was pared by 7 bases and J by 4 bases, with 13 bases between. This CDR3 spans 13 amino acids. CDR1 and CDR2 from the germline V gene are MDHEN and SYDVKM. The CDR3 coding sequence is TGTGCCAGCAACCAAATGGACAGCTATGGCTACACCTTC. The encoded protein is CASNQMDSYGYTF.

The V gene is TRBV5-6, the J gene TRBJ2-5; 8 bases line up with TRBD1. CDR3 length: 15 amino acids. Per germline, CDR1 SGHDT and CDR2 YYEEEE. V trimming: 4 bases; J trimming: 4 bases; junction bases outside the gene matches: 9. This CDR3 is CASSHDRGWSETQYF. The CDR3 region has the DNA TGTGCCAGCAGCCACGACAGGGGCTGGTCAGAGACCCAGTACTTC.

V gene TRBV6-1 combines with J gene TRBJ2-1; D is undetermined. The V end lost 8 bases, the J end lost 4 bases, and 9 bases lay between the germline ends. The CDR3 totals 12 residues. Germline V gene data show CDR1 as MNHNS and CDR2 as SASEGT. CDR3 sequence reads: CASGSKYNEQFF. For the CDR3, the DNA is TGTGCCAGCGGTAGCAAATACAATGAGCAGTTCTTC.

V is TRBV6-6 and J is TRBJ1-6, with D hard to call. Trimming took off 6 bases at V and 3 bases at J, with 9 bases between the two ends. There are 14 residues in the CDR3. Germline V lookup: CDR1 MNHNY, CDR2 SVGAGI (reference sequence). CDR3 loop: CASSPVSYNSPLHF. CDR3 coding DNA: TGTGCCAGCAGCCCCGTCAGCTATAATTCACCCCTCCACTTT.

The chain links TRBV10-3 to TRBJ1-6, with D possibly matching TRBD1 (5 bases). This CDR3 contains 15 residues. The V end lost 0 bases, the J end lost 9 bases, and 12 bases lay between the germline ends. From germline, CDR1 is ENHRY and CDR2 SYGVKD. DNA of the CDR3: TGTGCCATCAGTGAGTCGCTGCGGGGACGTTCACCCCTCCACTTT. It yields the protein CAISESLRGRSPLHF.

This chain uses TRBV4-2 with TRBJ1-1, with D hard to call. Trimming removed 0 bases from V and 1 base from J, with 18 bases in between. CDR1 LGHNA and CDR2 YNFKEQ come from the germline V gene. The CDR3 spans 18 residues. CDR3 nucleotides: TGTGCCAGCAGCCAAGATCTTTCCGAGGGTTCGAGGAACACTGAAGCTTTCTTT. Residues: CASSQDLSEGSRNTEAFF.